This TCR beta chain was sequenced for a study of beta chain features in type 1 diabetes. General study results and limits: Patients with Type 1 diabetes showed moderately but significantly shorter TCRB CDR3s in all four CD4+ subsets. Over-representation of high TCR-expressing cells was a possible consequence of cDNA sequencing.

Expressed TCRB transcripts were sequenced because the entire RNA isolate underwent reverse transcription. Repertoires were generated with immunoSEQ multiplex PCR, while TCRdb's copy carries only in-frame clones and drops some. The data show over 700,000 clones, 17% seen once. From germline, CDR1 is ENHRY and CDR2 SYGVKD. The CDR3 has 17 amino acids. V gave up 6 bases and J gave up 4 bases, with 22 bases separating them. As concerns this clone: Its antigen is currently unknown.

The V gene is TRBV10-3, the J gene TRBJ2-1, with D tentatively TRBD1 (5 bases). This clonotype originated in a woman aged 18 to 35 in good health. Specimen: naive CD4+ T cells from blood. The CDR3 sequence: CAISPDAQGGIYNEQFF. The DNA for the CDR3 is TGTGCCATCAGCCCAGACGCCCAGGGTGGTATTTACAATGAGCAGTTCTTC.